These 28 T cell receptor beta chains were sequenced from one sample in a study of blood T cells in healthy people across ages. With a J-beta primer mix and a sample-barcoded 5' primer, a second PCR ran about 7 to 12 cycles. TCRdb used MiXCR to reprocess the 5' RACE reads, holding one entry per CDR3 protein. The sample yields under 1,000,000 distinct CDR3 sequences, about half seen once. Sequencing was done on a sample of blood. These TCRs come from an elderly man in good health.

This clonotype has more than one count but fewer than ten. The V gene is TRBV30, the J gene TRBJ1-2; D perhaps matches TRBD1 (6 bases). The germline V and J ends were trimmed by 4 bases and 2 bases, with 11 bases remaining between them. Germline CDR1 GTSNPN, CDR2 SVGIG (reference sequence). The CDR3 runs to 13 residues. The CDR3 nucleotides are TGTGCCTGGAATAGACAGGCGAACTATGGCTACACCTTC. Its protein product is CAWNRQANYGYTF.

This clonotype was seen once. The J gene is TRBJ2-1, the V gene TRBV12-3 or TRBV12-4; perhaps TRBD1 as D (5 bases). V lost 2 bases and J lost 2, with 10 bases in between. The CDR3 loop spans 15 amino acids. CDR3 DNA: TGTGCCAGCAGTTTACCCCAGGGCACCTACAATGAGCAGTTCTTC. This encodes CASSLPQGTYNEQFF.

This sequence joins TRBV21-1 and TRBJ1-5; TRBD1, the table's D call, was not compared with the DNA. TRBV21-1 constitutes a pseudogene. This CDR3 contains 18 residues. CDR3 DNA: TGTGCCAGCAGCAAAGTCCGCAGGGGACAAGTTAACAATCAGCCCCAGCATTTT. Protein: CASSKVRRGQVNNQPQHF.

V usage is TRBV7-2 and J usage is TRBJ1-2; D is possibly TRBD1 (5 bases). CDR1 SGHTA and CDR2 FQGNSA come from the germline V gene. V dropped 5 bases and J dropped 0 bases, with 19 bases sitting between them. This CDR3 region has 17 residues. CDR3 protein: CASSPGWGETSNYGYTF. CDR3 DNA sequence: TGTGCCAGCAGCCCGGGTTGGGGGGAGACCTCTAACTATGGCTACACCTTC.

This clonotype was seen a few times. This chain uses TRBV4-2 with TRBJ2-7; 9 positions match TRBD2. Germline V lookup: CDR1 LGHNA, CDR2 YNFKEQ. V lost 0 bases to trimming and J lost 3 bases; unmatched junction nucleotides: 12. The CDR3 has 18 residues. CDR3 nucleotides: TGTGCCAGCAGCCAAGATGATAGCGGGGGAACCTTTGTCTACGAGCAGTACTTC. It is translated as CASSQDDSGGTFVYEQYF.

The rearrangement uses TRBV28 and TRBJ1-4; 8 bases align to TRBD1. Unmatched junction bases numbered 10, after V lost 10 bases and J lost 0 bases. The CDR3 spans 16 residues. CDR1 and CDR2 (germline): MDHEN, SYDVKM. CDR3: CATSGQGPTTNEKLFF. The CDR3 DNA is TGTGCCACAAGCGGACAGGGCCCTACAACTAATGAAAAACTGTTTTTT.

This clonotype was recorded many times. The chain uses TRBV28 and TRBJ2-4, with D possibly being TRBD1 (6 bases). The CDR3 sequence is 15 residues long. CDR1 is MDHEN and CDR2 is SYDVKM in the germline V gene. Trimming shortened V by 6 bases and J by 0 bases, and 12 bases separated the two germline ends. Here the CDR3 DNA reads TGTGCCAGCAGCGTAACAGGGCTAGCCAAAAACATTCAGTACTTC. Amino acid sequence: CASSVTGLAKNIQYF.

Remarks on this clonotype: An end of the junction differs from the germline gene, which may be a read error. This chain links TRBV6-1 with TRBJ1-1; 9 nucleotides line up with TRBD1. There are 12 residues in the CDR3. CDR1 and CDR2 from the germline V gene are MNHNS and SASEGT. This CDR3 reads CTSRRTGDEAFF. The CDR3 DNA reads TGTACCAGCCGAAGGACAGGGGACGAAGCTTTCTTT.

For this clonotype: Its ends do not fully match the called genes, so a read error is possible. The chain employs TRBV29-1 and TRBJ2-3; TRBD2 might be the D (5 bases). The CDR3 loop spans 15 amino acids. Germline loops: CDR1 SQVTM, CDR2 ANQGSEA. CDR3 sequence: CSARGSRGSTDTQYF. CDR3 DNA: TGCAGCGCCCGCGGGTCTCGGGGTAGCACGGATACGCAGTATTTT.

The gene calls are TRBV28 and TRBJ2-1, with D tentatively TRBD2 (7 bases). Germline V gives CDR1 MDHEN, CDR2 SYDVKM. The CDR3 consists of 18 residues. The germline V and J ends were trimmed by 5 bases and 0 bases, with 20 bases remaining between them. This CDR3 reads CASSPRSGGSSSYNEQFF. In DNA form, the CDR3 reads TGTGCCAGCAGTCCTAGGTCGGGGGGCTCCAGCTCCTACAATGAGCAGTTCTTC.

This clonotype was observed a handful of times. J is TRBJ2-5 and V is TRBV7-3; D remains unclear. V lost 4 bases to trimming and J lost 0 bases, with 6 bases between them. CDR1 is SGHTA, CDR2 FQGTGA, per germline. This CDR3 spans 13 amino acids. The CDR3 region is CASSSKYQETQYF. CDR3 in DNA: TGTGCCAGCAGCTCCAAGTACCAAGAGACCCAGTACTTC.

This clonotype has just a few counts. V gene TRBV20-1 combines with J gene TRBJ2-4; no firm D call. The germline gives CDR1 DFQATT, CDR2 SNEGSKA (reference sequence). The CDR3 sequence is 15 residues long. Trimming pared 3 bases from V and 0 bases from J, leaving 12 bases between. The CDR3 sequence: CSASLQNLAKNIQYF. CDR3 nucleotides: TGCAGTGCTAGTCTGCAGAACCTAGCCAAAAACATTCAGTACTTC.

This chain joins TRBV6-6 and TRBJ1-2, with a tentative D call TRBD1 (5 bases). The germline V gene encodes CDR1 MNHNY and CDR2 SVGAGI (reference sequence). The CDR3 runs 17 residues. V was trimmed by 0 bases and J by 2 bases, leaving 16 bases between them. CDR3 sequence reads: CASSYSMQGGRNYGYTF. CDR3 bases: TGTGCCAGCAGTTACTCGATGCAGGGCGGTAGAAACTATGGCTACACCTTC.

There are a few counts of this clonotype. The chain has TRBV6-6 and TRBJ1-2, with 10 bases aligning to TRBD1. J lost 7 bases, V lost 2 bases, and 10 bases had no gene match. This CDR3 region has 16 residues. Germline loops: CDR1 MNHNY, CDR2 SVGAGI (reference sequence). This CDR3 reads CASSYAAGTGERGYTF. The CDR3 bases are TGTGCCAGCAGTTACGCCGCCGGGACAGGGGAACGTGGCTACACCTTC.

A few counts support this clonotype. This rearrangement joins TRBV6-6 to TRBJ2-6; maybe TRBD2 (7 bases). The V gene's germline CDR1 is MNHNY and CDR2 SVGAGI (reference sequence). V lost 6 bases, J lost 1 base, and 10 bases lay in between. CDR3 size: 15 residues. The CDR3 region is CASRGGESGANVLTF. Written as DNA, the CDR3 is TGTGCCAGCAGAGGGGGGGAATCTGGGGCCAACGTCCTGACTTTC.

The chain is built from TRBV12-3 or TRBV12-4 and TRBJ1-2, with no clear D. Trimming left V 2 bases short and J 2 bases short, with 9 bases between. The CDR3 length is 14 residues. This chain's CDR3 is CASSLTRQNYGYTF. As DNA, the CDR3 is TGTGCCAGCAGTTTAACCAGGCAGAACTATGGCTACACCTTC.

The gene calls are TRBV5-1 and TRBJ2-3; a possible D gene is TRBD2 (6 bases). Germline CDR1 is SGHRS and CDR2 is YFSETQ. V dropped 8 bases and J dropped 0 bases, with 13 bases sitting between them. The CDR3 is 14 amino acids. The CDR3 DNA reads as TGCGCCAGTCGCCGGGGGTTTAGCACAGATACGCAGTATTTT. Its translation: CASRRGFSTDTQYF.

The chain links TRBV7-3 to TRBJ1-2, with a possible D match to TRBD1 (5 bases). From germline, CDR1 is SGHTA and CDR2 FQGTGA. Trimming stripped 1 base from V and 2 bases from J, with 11 bases between. The CDR3 spans 15 residues. The CDR3, as DNA: TGTGCCAGCAGCTTAATGGGGGGGTTCAACTATGGCTACACCTTC. It is translated as CASSLMGGFNYGYTF.

A word on this clonotype: The junction and the germline gene differ at one end; a read error may be behind it. The genes are TRBV7-9 and TRBJ1-5; 11 positions match TRBD1. Germline CDR1 reads SEHNR; CDR2 reads FQNEAQ (reference sequence). The CDR3 runs to 17 residues. The CDR3 DNA reads as TGTGTCAGCAGCCCTATCGGGACAGGGGGGAGCAATCAGCCCCAGCATTTT. Translation: CVSSPIGTGGSNQPQHF. Based on the CDR3 plus reference TRBV7-9 and TRBJ1-5, the full variable domain is DTGVSQNPRHKITKRGQNVTFRCDPISEHNRLYWYRQTLGQGPEFLTYFQNEAQLEKSRLLSDRFSAERPKGSFSTLEIQRTEQGDSAMYLCVSSPIGTGGSNQPQHFGDGTRLSIL.

This clonotype has more than one count but fewer than ten. The V call is TRBV28, the J call TRBJ2-5, with D possibly being TRBD1 or TRBD2 (5 bases each). V gave up 5 bases and J gave up 0 bases, with 16 bases separating them. CDR1 is MDHEN and CDR2 is SYDVKM in the germline V gene. The CDR3 spans 16 residues. CDR3: CASSPISGTYQETQYF. The CDR3 DNA sequence: TGTGCCAGCAGTCCAATCTCGGGGACGTACCAAGAGACCCAGTACTTC. The full variable domain, its missing parts supplied by reference TRBV28 and TRBJ2-5, is DVKVTQSSRYLVKRTGEKVFLECVQDMDHENMFWYRQDPGLGLRLIYFSYDVKMKEKGDIPEGYSVSREKKERFSLILESASTNQTSMYLCASSPISGTYQETQYFGPGTRLLVL.

The V and J genes are TRBV7-8 and TRBJ2-3; 10 positions match TRBD1. Trimming cost V 5 bases and J 4 bases; bases outside gene matches: 9. There are 16 residues in the CDR3. CDR1 SGHVS and CDR2 FQNEAQ come from the germline V gene. In nucleotides, the CDR3 is TGTGCCAGCAGCACGACAGGGGGCCGTAGGGCAGATACGCAGTATTTT. This gives the protein CASSTTGGRRADTQYF.

This clonotype was seen repeatedly, ten times or more. The junction departs from the called germline gene at one end, perhaps through a read error. The V call is TRBV7-2, the J call TRBJ2-7; weak D call: TRBD2 (6 bases). CDR3 length equals 15 residues. Germline lookup yields CDR1 SGHTA and CDR2 FQGNSA. The CDR3 is CASSLVGGETYEQYF. For the CDR3, the DNA is TGCGCCAGCAGCTTGGTCGGCGGGGAAACCTACGAGCAGTACTTC.

This clonotype came up once. The chain couples TRBV7-9 to TRBJ1-4; TRBD1 agrees at 8 bases. Trimming cost V 8 bases and J 0 bases; bases outside gene matches: 5. The CDR3 is 15 amino acids. Germline loops: CDR1 SEHNR, CDR2 FQNEAQ (reference sequence). The CDR3 sequence is CASGQGRSTNEKLFF. CDR3 in DNA: TGTGCCAGCGGACAGGGACGCTCAACTAATGAAAAACTGTTTTTT.

Only a few counts were recorded for this clonotype. The chain carries TRBV4-3 and TRBJ2-7; tentative D call: TRBD2 (5 bases). CDR1 and CDR2 (germline): LGHNA, YSLEER. V was pared by 4 bases and J by 0 bases, with 16 bases between. The CDR3 loop spans 16 amino acids. The CDR3 sequence: CASSPLVGASSYEQYF. CDR3 coding DNA: TGCGCCAGCAGCCCCCTCGTGGGAGCGAGCTCCTACGAGCAGTACTTC.

The V and J genes are TRBV7-8 and TRBJ2-1; perhaps TRBD1 as D (5 bases). This CDR3 has 15 amino acids. Per germline, CDR1 SGHVS and CDR2 FQNEAQ. With 2 bases removed from V and 3 bases from J, the gap between germline ends came to 11 bases. The CDR3 region has the DNA TGTGCCAGCAGCTTATCACAGGCTAACTACAATGAGCAGTTCTTC. It codes for CASSLSQANYNEQFF.

This clonotype was recorded a few times. The chain combines TRBV4-2 with TRBJ1-1; the match to TRBD1 covers 7 bases. The V and J ends lost 2 bases and 6 bases, in that order; junction bases with no gene match: 9. The CDR3 contains 15 residues. From germline, CDR1 is LGHNA and CDR2 YNFKEQ. CDR3 in DNA: TGTGCCAGCAGCCAAAACCCGGACAGGCTCCCTGAAGCTTTCTTT. Protein: CASSQNPDRLPEAFF.

The V gene is TRBV3-1, the J gene TRBJ2-2; TRBD2 agrees at 11 bases. Germline V gene data show CDR1 as LGHDT and CDR2 as YNNKEL (reference sequence). After removal of 7 bases from V and 0 bases from J, the junction contained 4 bases not matched to a gene. The CDR3 is 16 amino acids. The CDR3, as DNA: TGTGCCAGCACCCCTAGCGGGGGGTCGAACACCGGGGAGCTGTTTTTT. Translated: CASTPSGGSNTGELFF.

Worth noting for this clonotype: A junction boundary mismatches the germline segment, possibly from a read error. The chain joins TRBV9 to TRBJ2-3; D tentatively fits TRBD1 or TRBD2 (5 bases each). The CDR3 is 19 amino acids. From germline, CDR1 is SGDLS and CDR2 YYNGEE. CDR3 DNA: TGTGCCAGCAGCACCTCACCCCGTGGGCTAACGGGACCCACAGAGACGCAGTATTTT. This translates into CASSTSPRGLTGPTETQYF.